Below are 25 T cell receptor beta chains sequenced from a single sample in a study of Tregs in tolerant kidney transplant recipients. Here immunoSEQ multiplex PCR was the method, and the copy in TCRdb shows in-frame clones only, minus some. The profile shows fewer than 70,000 clones, around 82% of them singletons. Input material: CD4+ T cells from blood. These receptors all stem from a human donor in good health.

The chain couples TRBV9 to TRBJ2-2; TRBD2 matches 8 bases. The CDR3 is 15 residues long. V shed 4 bases, J shed 5 bases, and the junction held 7 bases outside the gene matches. Germline V gene lookup returns CDR1 SGDLS and CDR2 YYNGEE. CDR3 residues: CASSHLAGGTGELFF. CDR3 bases: TGTGCCAGCAGCCATCTGGCGGGGGGAACCGGGGAGCTGTTTTTT.

The rearrangement links TRBV5-1 to TRBJ1-6, with 11 bases lining up with TRBD1. The V segment lost 1 base and the J segment 9 bases; nucleotides outside the gene matches: 9. Germline assignment: CDR1 SGHRS and CDR2 YFSETQ. The CDR3 covers 17 residues. The CDR3 bases are TGCGCCAGCAGCTTGCGAGGCGTGGGGACAGGGGGTTCACCCCTCCACTTT. Translation: CASSLRGVGTGGSPLHF.

This clone was detected only once. V usage is TRBV14 and J usage is TRBJ1-1, with D perhaps TRBD1 (5 bases). Trimming cost V 3 bases and J 2 bases, with 10 bases left between them. Germline CDR1 and CDR2: SGHDN and FVKESK. This CDR3 is 14 amino acids long. CDR3 region: CASSHRGGNTEAFF. The DNA of the CDR3 is TGTGCCAGCAGCCACCGGGGCGGTAACACTGAAGCTTTCTTT.

This rearrangement joins TRBV4-2 to TRBJ2-1; D may be TRBD1 (6 bases). Germline V gene lookup returns CDR1 LGHNA and CDR2 YNFKEQ. The CDR3 is 17 amino acids. Trimming stripped 3 bases from V and 0 bases from J, with 15 bases between. Here the CDR3 reads CASSQEQGRSSYNEQFF. CDR3 DNA sequence: TGTGCCAGCAGCCAGGAACAGGGCCGAAGCTCCTACAATGAGCAGTTCTTC.

The V and J genes are TRBV5-1 and TRBJ2-3; either TRBD1 or TRBD2 may supply D (5 bases each). Trimming pared 4 bases from V and 1 base from J, leaving 16 bases between. Per germline, CDR1 SGHRS and CDR2 YFSETQ. The CDR3 has 16 residues. The CDR3 region is CASSLDGGSGTDTQYF. For the CDR3, the DNA is TGCGCCAGCAGCCTGGATGGGGGTTCTGGCACAGATACGCAGTATTTT.

This chain links TRBV18 with TRBJ1-1, with 11 bases fitting TRBD1. The germline CDR1 and CDR2 sequences are KGHSH and LQKENI. This CDR3 has 17 amino acids. The trim removed 3 bases at V and 11 bases at J, leaving 17 bases unmatched. The CDR3 sequence: CASSPGTGGDGHLPAFF. The CDR3 nucleotides are TGTGCCAGCTCACCCGGGACAGGGGGTGATGGGCACCTCCCGGCTTTCTTT.

The chain joins TRBV6-1 to TRBJ1-2; a possible D gene is TRBD1 (6 bases). Germline assignment: CDR1 MNHNS and CDR2 SASEGT. CDR3 length equals 14 residues. V was pared by 2 bases and J by 3 bases, with 10 bases between. The CDR3: CASSEWGADYGYTF. In DNA, the CDR3 is TGTGCCAGCAGTGAATGGGGGGCGGACTATGGCTACACCTTC.

This sequence joins TRBV30 and TRBJ2-3; no reliable D call. The germline V gene encodes CDR1 GTSNPN and CDR2 SVGIG (reference sequence). The CDR3 is 13 residues long. V was clipped by 4 bases and J by 0 bases, with 8 bases between them. This CDR3 is CAWTHPSTDTQYF. CDR3 DNA sequence: TGTGCCTGGACGCATCCGAGCACAGATACGCAGTATTTT.

V and J are TRBV9 and TRBJ2-2, with 10 bases that match TRBD2. Trimming at V came to 2 bases and at J to 7 bases, leaving 2 bases not matched to a gene. This CDR3 comprises 14 residues. The V gene's germline CDR1 is SGDLS and CDR2 YYNGEE. The CDR3 here is CASSVGTSVGELFF. The CDR3 region has the DNA TGTGCCAGCAGCGTCGGGACTAGCGTCGGGGAGCTGTTTTTT.

This chain uses TRBV19 with TRBJ2-7, with TRBD1 identical over 8 bases. CDR3 size: 15 residues. The V gene end was trimmed by 1 base and the J gene end by 4 bases; junction bases not matched to a gene: 6. From germline, CDR1 is LNHDA and CDR2 SQIVND (reference sequence). The CDR3 spells CASSIGGTGHYEQYF. The CDR3 DNA follows: TGTGCCAGTAGTATAGGTGGGACAGGCCATTACGAGCAGTACTTC.

This chain connects TRBV5-1 to TRBJ1-1; TRBD1 matches at 7 bases. Germline V CDR1 and CDR2: SGHRS, YFSETQ. After removal of 3 bases from V and 11 bases from J, the junction contained 7 bases not matched to a gene. The CDR3 consists of 12 residues. Written as DNA, the CDR3 is TGCGCCAGCAGCTCCGGGACAGTTGGTGCTTTCTTT. Its protein is CASSSGTVGAFF. The variable domain in full, with the rest retrieved from reference TRBV5-1 and TRBJ1-1, is KAGVTQTPRYLIKTRGQQVTLSCSPISGHRSVSWYQQTPGQGLQFLFEYFSETQRNKGNFPGRFSGRQFSNSRSEMNVSTLELGDSALYLCASSSGTVGAFFGQGTRLTVV.

The V gene is TRBV7-2, the J gene TRBJ2-7, with D hard to call. The CDR3 sequence is 13 residues long. V was cut by 5 bases and J by 1 base, with 9 bases left in between. CDR1 and CDR2 (germline): SGHTA, FQGNSA. The CDR3 is CASSLGRSYEQYF. CDR3 in DNA: TGTGCCAGCAGCCTAGGAAGATCCTACGAGCAGTACTTC.

This chain connects TRBV7-7 to TRBJ2-1; 11 bases are a match to TRBD1. The CDR3 runs to 15 residues. The J segment lost 7 bases and the V segment lost 6 bases, leaving 8 bases of the junction unmatched. From germline, CDR1 is SSHAT and CDR2 FNYEAQ (reference sequence). The CDR3 bases are TGTGCCAGCAGTTTTGGGACAGGGGGTAGGAATGAGCAGTTCTTC. Amino acids: CASSFGTGGRNEQFF.

This chain links TRBV6-6 with TRBJ2-7; 7 positions agree with TRBD1. Germline CDR1 reads MNHNY; CDR2 reads SVGAGI (reference sequence). Trimming removed 2 bases from V and 1 base from J; junction bases left unmatched: 5. The CDR3 extends over 15 amino acids. CDR3 amino acids: CASSYDPQGSYEQYF. Here the CDR3 DNA reads TGTGCCAGCAGTTACGACCCACAGGGGTCCTACGAGCAGTACTTC.

The chain links TRBV19 to TRBJ2-5, with a possible D match to TRBD1 (6 bases). The CDR3 runs to 15 residues. From germline, CDR1 is LNHDA and CDR2 SQIVND (reference sequence). V was trimmed by 1 base and J by 4 bases, leaving 13 bases between them. The CDR3 DNA reads TGTGCCAGTAGTATAGCCCGTACAGGGCTAGAGACCCAGTACTTC. It yields the protein CASSIARTGLETQYF.

This chain links TRBV7-2 with TRBJ1-6; D perhaps matches TRBD1 (6 bases). The CDR3 has 14 amino acids. Germline V gene lookup returns CDR1 SGHTA and CDR2 FQGNSA. Trimming shortened V by 5 bases and J by 6 bases, and 11 bases separated the two germline ends. The CDR3 sequence: CASSQGSFNSPLHF. CDR3 DNA: TGTGCCAGCAGCCAGGGGAGTTTTAATTCACCCCTCCACTTT.

The chain has TRBV5-8 and TRBJ1-4, with TRBD1 matching over 7 bases. The V and J ends lost 6 bases and 2 bases, in that order; junction bases with no gene match: 4. The CDR3 extends over 14 amino acids. The germline gives CDR1 SGHTS, CDR2 YDEGEE. CDR3: CASTRGGTNEKLFF. CDR3 bases: TGTGCCAGCACCAGGGGGGGTACTAATGAAAAACTGTTTTTT. Based on the CDR3 plus reference TRBV5-8 and TRBJ1-4, the full variable domain is EAGVTQSPTHLIKTRGQQATLRCSPISGHTSVYWYQQALGLGLQFLLWYDEGEERNRGNFPPRFSGRQFPNYSSELNVNALELEDSALYLCASTRGGTNEKLFFGSGTQLSVL.

The chain has TRBV27 and TRBJ2-7; 8 bases fit TRBD2. Germline V gene lookup returns CDR1 MNHEY and CDR2 SMNVEV (reference sequence). The CDR3 spans 16 residues. The J segment lost 2 bases and the V segment lost 5 bases, leaving 11 bases of the junction unmatched. CDR3 nucleotides: TGTGCCAGCAGTGAAATCGGCCGGGGGGGAGCCTACGAGCAGTACTTC. Translation: CASSEIGRGGAYEQYF.

The chain employs TRBV29-1 and TRBJ1-1; D is unresolved. This CDR3 contains 13 residues. Trimming left V 4 bases short and J 4 bases short, with 13 bases between. Germline CDR1 is SQVTM and CDR2 is ANQGSEA. This CDR3 reads CSVALGRGTEAFF. In nucleotides, the CDR3 is TGCAGCGTTGCCTTGGGGAGAGGCACTGAAGCTTTCTTT.

The chain uses TRBV4-1 and TRBJ1-2, with D perhaps TRBD1 (5 bases). This CDR3 comprises 15 residues. CDR1 is MGHRA, CDR2 YSYEKL, per germline. V lost 1 base and J 4 bases, leaving 13 bases between the germline ends. The CDR3 loop reads CASSQGAGQIYGYTF. The CDR3 DNA reads as TGCGCCAGCAGCCAAGGGGCTGGACAAATCTATGGCTACACCTTC.

Points on this clone: Other nucleotide sequences from this sample produce the same CDR3. This chain links TRBV7-2 with TRBJ1-2, with D hard to call. The CDR3 is made up of 13 amino acids. Trimming left V 1 base short and J 10 bases short, with 13 bases between. Germline CDR1 reads SGHTA; CDR2 reads FQGNSA. CDR3 sequence reads: CASSLVPFMDYTF. CDR3 nucleotide sequence: TGTGCCAGCAGCTTAGTACCCTTTATGGACTACACCTTC.

V gene TRBV5-1 combines with J gene TRBJ1-4, with 8 bases fitting TRBD1. The CDR3 covers 16 residues. Unmatched junction bases numbered 10, after V lost 4 bases and J lost 5 bases. From germline, CDR1 is SGHRS and CDR2 YFSETQ. CDR3 loop: CASSTTGQGENEKLFF. The CDR3 DNA follows: TGCGCCAGCAGCACAACCGGACAGGGAGAAAATGAAAAACTGTTTTTT. Together with reference TRBV5-1 and TRBJ1-4, the CDR3 gives the full variable domain: KAGVTQTPRYLIKTRGQQVTLSCSPISGHRSVSWYQQTPGQGLQFLFEYFSETQRNKGNFPGRFSGRQFSNSRSEMNVSTLELGDSALYLCASSTTGQGENEKLFFGSGTQLSVL.

V gene TRBV28 combines with J gene TRBJ1-2; D ambiguous. Germline V gene lookup returns CDR1 MDHEN and CDR2 SYDVKM. Deletions cut 5 bases from V and 8 bases from J, with 15 bases between. This CDR3 is 13 amino acids long. CDR3 in DNA: TGTGCCAGCAGTCTCGTCTCAGGAGGCGGCTACACCTTC. It yields the protein CASSLVSGGGYTF.

The chain employs TRBV4-2 and TRBJ2-5; D possibly uses TRBD1 or TRBD2 (7 bases each). The germline CDR1 and CDR2 sequences are LGHNA and YNFKEQ. Trimming cost V 4 bases and J 5 bases, with 20 bases left between them. This CDR3 region has 16 residues. The CDR3 coding sequence is TGTGCCAGCAGCCCCCAGGGGGGGGAGGGTGGGGAGACCCAGTACTTC. Amino acids: CASSPQGGEGGETQYF.

V is TRBV2 and J is TRBJ1-1, with D possibly TRBD1 on 5 matching bases. CDR3 size: 13 residues. Germline V gene data show CDR1 as SNHLY and CDR2 as FYNNEI. Trimming shortened V by 7 bases and J by 0 bases, and 9 bases separated the two germline ends. Here the CDR3 DNA reads TGTGCCAGCAACATACAGGTGAACACTGAAGCTTTCTTT. This codes for CASNIQVNTEAFF.